This T cell receptor beta chain was recorded in a study of T cell repertoires in cytomegalovirus infection. Turning to the study itself: Public TCR beta signatures provided an indication of both CMV infection and a matching HLA type.

Study conclusions and caveats: Adding up the frequency of public TCR beta families identified people who carried CMV plus the relevant HLA.

The germline gives CDR1 MNHEY, CDR2 SMNVEV (reference sequence). J gave up 3 bases and V 8 bases, and 10 bases lay outside the gene matches. This CDR3 comprises 15 residues. In regard to this clonotype: The antigen is not known.

TCRdb redid the calling of the reads with MiXCR, one entry per CDR3 protein. The sample holds 150,000 to 200,000 distinct CDR3 sequences, 13% to 15% seen once. Input material: PBMCs. This TCR was recovered from a human donor in good health (CMV status not recorded). Some clones in this sample may be carry-over from other donors' samples. V usage is TRBV27 and J usage is TRBJ2-5, with 9 bases that match TRBD2. CDR3 residues: CASGRLADREETQYF. The CDR3, as DNA: TGTGCCAGCGGACGACTAGCGGACCGGGAAGAGACCCAGTACTTC.